Following are 13 T cell receptor beta chains from one sample sequenced in a study of OX40 agonist ivuxolimab in advanced cancers. The assay was immunoSEQ multiplex PCR, and TCRdb's table has in-frame clones only and misses some. The sample comprises over 40,000 clones, roughly 80% of which are singletons, and around 2.8% rests with the top ten. The sequencing used CD4+ or CD8+ T cells sorted from blood, collected in a trial of the OX40 agonist ivuxolimab. All receptors come from an adult with an advanced solid tumor such as melanoma, head and neck, liver or kidney cancer.

The chain combines TRBV2 with TRBJ1-1; TRBD1 might be the D (6 bases). Trimming stripped 5 bases from V and 1 base from J, with 8 bases between. Germline-derived CDR1 and CDR2 are SNHLY and FYNNEI. This CDR3 is 13 amino acids long. DNA of the CDR3: TGTGCCAGCAGTCAGGACAGGAACACTGAAGCTTTCTTT. Protein product: CASSQDRNTEAFF. The complete variable domain, with remaining parts taken from reference TRBV2 and TRBJ1-1, reads EPEVTQTPSHQVTQMGQEVILRCVPISNHLYFYWYRQILGQKVEFLVSFYNNEISEKSEIFDDQFSVERPDGSNFTLKIRSTKLEDSAMYFCASSQDRNTEAFFGQGTRLTVV.

The chain combines TRBV20-1 with TRBJ2-7, with D possibly matching TRBD2 (6 bases). The V and J ends lost 5 bases and 6 bases respectively, with 8 bases between them. The germline CDR1 and CDR2 sequences are DFQATT and SNEGSKA (reference sequence). CDR3 length: 10 amino acids. This CDR3 reads CSAFGGEQYF. For the CDR3, the DNA is TGCAGTGCTTTCGGGGGCGAGCAGTACTTC.

The chain carries TRBV6-6 and TRBJ2-7, with D possibly being TRBD2 (5 bases). Germline V CDR1 and CDR2: MNHNY, SVGAGI (reference sequence). Trimming removed 7 bases from V and 4 bases from J, with 14 bases in between. The CDR3 runs to 13 residues. CDR3 DNA: TGTGCCAGCATGGGGAGCTTAGCTTACGAGCAGTACTTC. It is translated as CASMGSLAYEQYF.

The genes are TRBV7-3 and TRBJ2-2; 8 bases match TRBD2. This CDR3 is built from 16 residues. The V segment lost 5 bases and the J segment 0 bases; nucleotides outside the gene matches: 5. CDR1 and CDR2 (germline): SGHTA, FQGTGA. CDR3 sequence reads: CASSPNGGANTGELFF. As DNA, the CDR3 is TGTGCCAGCAGCCCTAACGGGGGGGCGAACACCGGGGAGCTGTTTTTT.

The V call is TRBV7-9, the J call TRBJ1-1, with 8 bases fitting TRBD1. The junction had 13 bases not matched to a gene; V was cut back by 5 bases and J by 8 bases. This CDR3 comprises 15 residues. CDR1 and CDR2 (germline): SEHNR, FQNEAQ (reference sequence). This chain's CDR3 is CASSPDRGRNKEAFF. CDR3 nucleotide sequence: TGTGCCAGCAGCCCTGACAGGGGACGAAATAAGGAAGCTTTCTTT.

The rearrangement links TRBV7-7 to TRBJ2-5; TRBD2 matches at 10 bases. Unmatched junction bases numbered 8, after V lost 5 bases and J lost 5 bases. The CDR3 totals 15 residues. The germline gives CDR1 SSHAT, CDR2 FNYEAQ (reference sequence). The chain's CDR3 is CASSGGLAFLETQYF. The DNA for the CDR3 is TGTGCCAGCAGCGGGGGACTAGCGTTTTTGGAGACCCAGTACTTC.

The V gene is TRBV5-4, the J gene TRBJ2-2; 11 nucleotides match TRBD2. J gave up 6 bases and V 1 base, and 5 bases lay outside the gene matches. The CDR3 is 16 amino acids. The V gene's germline CDR1 is SGHNT and CDR2 YYREEE (reference sequence). CDR3: CASSLLASGGPGELFF. The DNA of the CDR3 is TGTGCCAGCAGCTTGTTGGCTAGCGGGGGGCCCGGGGAGCTGTTTTTT.

The chain's CDR3 is CASSEQGLPGNTIYF. The CDR3 nucleotides are TGTGCCAGCAGCGAACAGGGTTTACCTGGAAACACCATATATTTT. V usage is TRBV5-6 and J usage is TRBJ1-3, with D maybe TRBD1 (6 bases). V was trimmed by 4 bases and J by 2 bases, leaving 13 bases between them. The length of the CDR3 is 15 residues. Germline lookup yields CDR1 SGHDT and CDR2 YYEEEE.

The chain combines TRBV2 with TRBJ2-1; 11 bases fit TRBD2. The CDR3 is 15 amino acids. J was trimmed by 10 bases and V by 3 bases; bases with no gene match: 8. Germline V gene data show CDR1 as SNHLY and CDR2 as FYNNEI. The CDR3 loop is CASSELAGGAFEQFF. CDR3 DNA sequence: TGTGCCAGCAGTGAGCTAGCGGGGGGTGCTTTCGAGCAGTTCTTC.

This chain joins TRBV9 and TRBJ2-7; D might be TRBD1 (6 bases). V lost 2 bases and J 0 bases, leaving 9 bases between the germline ends. Germline-derived CDR1 and CDR2 are SGDLS and YYNGEE. CDR3 length equals 14 residues. CDR3 sequence reads: CASSVGTFSYEQYF. As DNA, the CDR3 is TGTGCCAGCAGCGTCGGGACATTCTCCTACGAGCAGTACTTC.

This clone was found a few times. The genes are TRBV29-1 and TRBJ2-7; no firm D call. Looked up from germline, CDR1 is SQVTM and CDR2 is ANQGSEA. Trimming stripped 6 bases from V and 0 bases from J, with 9 bases between. The CDR3 extends over 12 amino acids. The CDR3 nucleotides read TGCAGCGTATGTCCTAGCTCCTACGAGCAGTACTTC. It encodes CSVCPSSYEQYF.

V usage is TRBV9 and J usage is TRBJ2-1, with 13 bases fitting TRBD2. Germline loops: CDR1 SGDLS, CDR2 YYNGEE. The CDR3 consists of 16 residues. The ends lost 4 bases at V and 10 bases at J; junction bases unmatched: 11. The CDR3 nucleotides are TGTGCCAGCAGCCCCGGACTAGCGGGGGCATTCAGGGAGCAGTTCTTC. Translated, it gives CASSPGLAGAFREQFF.

The chain links TRBV19 to TRBJ2-5; D is unclear. Per the germline V gene, CDR1 is LNHDA and CDR2 is SQIVND (reference sequence). This CDR3 region has 15 residues. V lost 1 base, J lost 5 bases, and 14 bases lay in between. The CDR3 spells CASSIGRAGSETQYF. CDR3 coding DNA: TGTGCCAGTAGTATAGGGCGAGCCGGATCGGAGACCCAGTACTTC.